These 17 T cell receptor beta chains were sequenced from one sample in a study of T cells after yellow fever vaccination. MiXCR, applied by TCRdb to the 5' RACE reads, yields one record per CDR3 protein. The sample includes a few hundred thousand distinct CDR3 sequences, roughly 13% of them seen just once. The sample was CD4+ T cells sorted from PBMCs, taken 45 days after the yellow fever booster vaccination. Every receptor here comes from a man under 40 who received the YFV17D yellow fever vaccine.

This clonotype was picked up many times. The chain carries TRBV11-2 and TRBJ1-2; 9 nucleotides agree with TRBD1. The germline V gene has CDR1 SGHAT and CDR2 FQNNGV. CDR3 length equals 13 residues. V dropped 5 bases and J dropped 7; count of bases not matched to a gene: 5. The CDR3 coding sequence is TGTGCCAGCAGCCCCGGGACAGGGTCTGGCTACACCTTC. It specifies CASSPGTGSGYTF.

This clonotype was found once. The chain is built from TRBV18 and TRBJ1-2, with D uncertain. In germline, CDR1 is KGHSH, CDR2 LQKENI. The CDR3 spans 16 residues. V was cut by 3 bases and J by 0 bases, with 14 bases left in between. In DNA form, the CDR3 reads TGTGCCAGCTCACCGTTTTCGGGCAATACTAACTATGGCTACACCTTC. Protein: CASSPFSGNTNYGYTF.

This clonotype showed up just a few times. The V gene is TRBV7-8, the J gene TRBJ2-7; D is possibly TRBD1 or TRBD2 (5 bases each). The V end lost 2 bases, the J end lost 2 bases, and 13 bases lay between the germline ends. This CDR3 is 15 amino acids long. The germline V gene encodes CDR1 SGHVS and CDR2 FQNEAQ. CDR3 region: CASSLHWGSTYEQYF. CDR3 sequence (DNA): TGTGCCAGCAGCTTACACTGGGGGAGTACCTACGAGCAGTACTTC.

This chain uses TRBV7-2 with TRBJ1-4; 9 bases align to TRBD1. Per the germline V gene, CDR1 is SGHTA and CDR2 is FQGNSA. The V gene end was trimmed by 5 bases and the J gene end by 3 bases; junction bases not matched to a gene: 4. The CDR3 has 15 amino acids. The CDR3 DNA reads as TGTGCCAGCAGCCTGAGACAGGGGGCTAATGAAAAACTGTTTTTT. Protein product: CASSLRQGANEKLFF.

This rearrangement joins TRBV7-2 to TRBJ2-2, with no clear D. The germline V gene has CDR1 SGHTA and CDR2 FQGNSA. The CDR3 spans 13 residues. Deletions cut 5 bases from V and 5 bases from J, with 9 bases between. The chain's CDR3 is CASSPAPTGELFF. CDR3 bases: TGTGCCAGCAGCCCAGCTCCAACCGGGGAGCTGTTTTTT. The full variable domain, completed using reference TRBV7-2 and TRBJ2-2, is GAGVSQSPSNKVTEKGKDVELRCDPISGHTALYWYRQSLGQGLEFLIYFQGNSAPDKSGLPSDRFSAERTGGSVSTLTIQRTQQEDSAVYLCASSPAPTGELFFGEGSRLTVL.

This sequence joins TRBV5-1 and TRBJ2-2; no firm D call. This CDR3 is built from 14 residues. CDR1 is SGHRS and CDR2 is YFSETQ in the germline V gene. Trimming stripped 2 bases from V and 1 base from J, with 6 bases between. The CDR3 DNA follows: TGCGCCAGCAGCTTCCCGGGGAACACCGGGGAGCTGTTTTTT. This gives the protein CASSFPGNTGELFF.

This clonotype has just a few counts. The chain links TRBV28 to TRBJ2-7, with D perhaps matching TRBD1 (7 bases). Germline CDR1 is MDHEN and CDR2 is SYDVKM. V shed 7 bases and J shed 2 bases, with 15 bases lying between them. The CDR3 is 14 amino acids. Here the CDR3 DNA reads TGTGCCAGCACCAACGGCGGGACAGCCTACGAGCAGTACTTC. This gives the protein CASTNGGTAYEQYF.

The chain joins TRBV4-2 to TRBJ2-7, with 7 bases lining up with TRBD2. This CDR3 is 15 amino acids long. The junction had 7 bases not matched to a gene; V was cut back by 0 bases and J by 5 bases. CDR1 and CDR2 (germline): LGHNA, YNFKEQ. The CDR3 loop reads CASSQDGLVTDEQYF. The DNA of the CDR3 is TGTGCCAGCAGCCAAGATGGACTAGTCACCGACGAGCAGTACTTC.

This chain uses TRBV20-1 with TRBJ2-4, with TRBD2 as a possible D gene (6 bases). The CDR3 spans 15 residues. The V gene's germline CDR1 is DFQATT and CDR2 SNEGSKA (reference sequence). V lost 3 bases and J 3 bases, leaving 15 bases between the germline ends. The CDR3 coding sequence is TGCAGTGCTAGTGGCGGGGCGATACACAAAAACATTCAGTACTTC. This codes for CSASGGAIHKNIQYF.

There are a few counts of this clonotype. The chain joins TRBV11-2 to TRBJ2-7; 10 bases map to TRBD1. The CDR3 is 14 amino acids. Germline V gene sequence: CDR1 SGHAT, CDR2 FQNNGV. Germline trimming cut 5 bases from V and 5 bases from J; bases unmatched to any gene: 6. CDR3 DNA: TGTGCCAGCAGCAGACAGGGGGCGTACCACGAGCAGTACTTC. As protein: CASSRQGAYHEQYF.

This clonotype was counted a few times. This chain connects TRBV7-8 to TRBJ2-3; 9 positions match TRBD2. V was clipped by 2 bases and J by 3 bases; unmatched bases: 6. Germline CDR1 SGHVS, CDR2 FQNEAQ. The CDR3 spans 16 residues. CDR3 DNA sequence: TGTGCCAGCAGCTTAAATGGCGGGAGGGGAACAGATACGCAGTATTTT. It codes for CASSLNGGRGTDTQYF.

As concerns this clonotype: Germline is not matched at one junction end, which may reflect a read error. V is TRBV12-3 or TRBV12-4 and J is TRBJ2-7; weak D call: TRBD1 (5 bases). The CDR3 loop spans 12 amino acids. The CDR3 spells CASSPDQGEKYF. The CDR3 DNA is TGTGCCAGCAGCCCGGACCAGGGCGAGAAGTACTTC.

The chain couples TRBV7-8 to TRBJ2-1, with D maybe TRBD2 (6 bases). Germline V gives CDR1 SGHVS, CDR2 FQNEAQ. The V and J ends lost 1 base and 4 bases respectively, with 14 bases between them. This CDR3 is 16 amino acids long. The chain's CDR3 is CASSLVPGLLYNEQFF. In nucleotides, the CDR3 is TGTGCCAGCAGCTTAGTCCCGGGACTCTTATACAATGAGCAGTTCTTC.

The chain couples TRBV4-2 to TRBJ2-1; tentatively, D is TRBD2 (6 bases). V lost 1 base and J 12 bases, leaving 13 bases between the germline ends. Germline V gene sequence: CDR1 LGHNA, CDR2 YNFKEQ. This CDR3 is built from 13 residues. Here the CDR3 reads CASSQVGGAVQFF. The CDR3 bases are TGTGCCAGCAGCCAAGTCGGAGGGGCCGTGCAGTTCTTC.

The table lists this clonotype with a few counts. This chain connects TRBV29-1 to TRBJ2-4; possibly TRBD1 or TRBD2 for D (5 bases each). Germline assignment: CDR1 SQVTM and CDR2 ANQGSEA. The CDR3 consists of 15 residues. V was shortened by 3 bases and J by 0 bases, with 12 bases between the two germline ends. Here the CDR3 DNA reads TGCAGCGTTGACCCGGGACGACTAGCCAAAAACATTCAGTACTTC. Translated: CSVDPGRLAKNIQYF. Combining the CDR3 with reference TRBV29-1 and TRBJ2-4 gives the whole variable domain SAVISQKPSRDICQRGTSLTIQCQVDSQVTMMFWYRQQPGQSLTLIATANQGSEATYESGFVIDKFPISRPNLTFSTLTVSNMSPEDSSIYLCSVDPGRLAKNIQYFGAGTRLSVL.

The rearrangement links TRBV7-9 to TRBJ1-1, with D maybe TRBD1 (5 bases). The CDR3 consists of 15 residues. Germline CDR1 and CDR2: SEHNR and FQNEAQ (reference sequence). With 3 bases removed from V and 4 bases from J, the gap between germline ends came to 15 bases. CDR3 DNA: TGTGCCAGCAGCTTCCCGCGGGGGGTGGGCACTGAAGCTTTCTTT. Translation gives CASSFPRGVGTEAFF.

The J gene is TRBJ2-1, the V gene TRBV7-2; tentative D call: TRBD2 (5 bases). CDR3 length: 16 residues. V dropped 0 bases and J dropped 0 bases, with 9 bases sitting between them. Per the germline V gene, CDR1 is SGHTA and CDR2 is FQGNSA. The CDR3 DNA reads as TGTGCCAGCAGCTTAGCCGGAGGTGCCTCCTACAATGAGCAGTTCTTC. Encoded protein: CASSLAGGASYNEQFF.